The next 12 T cell receptor beta chains were all read from a single sample in a study of shared clonotypes between healthy human individuals. The table came from immunoSEQ multiplex PCR; TCRdb's copy has only in-frame clones and leaves some out. The data show approximately 1,500,000 clones, with 98% seen just once and about 0.42% held by the top ten. Sample: naive CD4+ T cells sorted from blood. As to subset: CD45RA+ positively selected. Source of these receptors: a man aged 25-45 years in good health.

This clone appeared a single time. The chain uses TRBV11-3 and TRBJ2-1; D is uncertain. The CDR3 sequence is 13 residues long. CDR1 SGHNT and CDR2 YENEEA come from the germline V gene. Trimming removed 0 bases from V and 2 bases from J, with 2 bases in between. CDR3 sequence (DNA): TGTGCCAGCAGCTTAGATCCCTACAATGAGCAGTTCTTC. Amino acids: CASSLDPYNEQFF.

The rearrangement uses TRBV30 and TRBJ1-5, with 7 bases matching TRBD1. Germline V CDR1 and CDR2: GTSNPN, SVGIG (reference sequence). The CDR3 consists of 17 residues. V trimming: 1 base; J trimming: 6 bases; junction bases outside the gene matches: 15. CDR3 bases: TGTGCCTGGAGTGATCAACCTCTCCGGGACAGAAGTCAGCCCCAGCATTTT. Amino acid sequence: CAWSDQPLRDRSQPQHF.

V and J are TRBV28 and TRBJ2-5; 7 bases match TRBD1. V lost 8 bases to trimming and J lost 2 bases; unmatched junction nucleotides: 8. Looked up from germline, CDR1 is MDHEN and CDR2 is SYDVKM. CDR3 length equals 14 residues. As DNA, the CDR3 is TGTGCCAGCCGAGGGGGCGACTTACAAGAGACCCAGTACTTC. Encoded protein: CASRGGDLQETQYF.

The chain employs TRBV2 and TRBJ2-7; 8 bases map to TRBD1. Germline V gives CDR1 SNHLY, CDR2 FYNNEI. V shed 8 bases, J shed 6 bases, and the junction held 15 bases outside the gene matches. There are 15 residues in the CDR3. CDR3 nucleotides: TGTGCCAGCGTGAGGAGGAGACAGGGGCTGACCGAGCAGTACTTC. Translated, it gives CASVRRRQGLTEQYF.

The V gene is TRBV18, the J gene TRBJ2-1; 14 bases agree with TRBD2. CDR3 length equals 19 residues. V shed 5 bases and J 5 bases; nucleotides not matched to a gene: 14. CDR1 and CDR2 (germline): KGHSH, LQKENI. The CDR3 spells CASSYDLGLAGGPNNEQFF. CDR3 DNA: TGTGCCAGCTCATACGATTTAGGACTAGCGGGAGGTCCGAACAATGAGCAGTTCTTC.

This clone occurred a few times. The rearrangement links TRBV14 to TRBJ1-2; D not certain. The germline CDR1 and CDR2 sequences are SGHDN and FVKESK. V dropped 0 bases and J dropped 4 bases, with 18 bases sitting between them. The CDR3 length is 17 residues. Here the CDR3 reads CASSQDQSQALSYGYTF. For the CDR3, the DNA is TGTGCCAGCAGCCAAGATCAGAGTCAGGCCTTGAGCTATGGCTACACCTTC.

This sequence joins TRBV7-2 and TRBJ2-2; TRBD1 matches at 7 bases. The CDR3 length is 19 residues. V trimming: 5 bases; J trimming: 3 bases; junction bases outside the gene matches: 18. CDR1 is SGHTA, CDR2 FQGNSA, per germline. The CDR3 protein is CASSPRRDDRAIYTGELFF. CDR3 nucleotides: TGTGCCAGCAGCCCCCGCCGGGACGACAGGGCCATTTACACCGGGGAGCTGTTTTTT.

The CDR3 here is CATSRDRQAKNIQYF. CDR3 nucleotide sequence: TGTGCCACCAGCAGAGATCGGCAGGCCAAAAACATTCAGTACTTC. V usage is TRBV15 and J usage is TRBJ2-4; D unclear. V lost 0 bases to trimming and J lost 1 base, with 7 bases between them. The CDR3 length is 15 residues. The germline V gene has CDR1 LNHNV and CDR2 YYDKDF (reference sequence).

The chain uses TRBV2 and TRBJ1-5, with 7 bases identical to TRBD1. The V gene's germline CDR1 is SNHLY and CDR2 FYNNEI. V shed 8 bases and J 4 bases; nucleotides not matched to a gene: 5. The CDR3 is 13 residues long. The DNA of the CDR3 is TGTGCCAGCGCGGACAGGACTAATCAGCCCCAGCATTTT. Amino acid sequence: CASADRTNQPQHF.

The V gene is TRBV11-2, the J gene TRBJ1-2; D gene ambiguous. This CDR3 region has 13 residues. V was clipped by 0 bases and J by 5 bases, with 7 bases between them. Per germline, CDR1 SGHAT and CDR2 FQNNGV. CDR3 DNA sequence: TGTGCCAGCAGCTTAGACTCTCTATATGGCTACACCTTC. The encoded protein is CASSLDSLYGYTF.

The J gene is TRBJ1-1, the V gene TRBV5-8; unclear D gene. The CDR3 length is 14 residues. V lost 0 bases and J lost 10, with 16 bases in between. CDR1 is SGHTS, CDR2 YDEGEE, per germline. CDR3 nucleotide sequence: TGTGCCAGCAGCTTGGGCCCAGGCACGGGATTAGCTTTCTTT. Amino acid sequence: CASSLGPGTGLAFF.

A single count supports this clone. This chain links TRBV7-8 with TRBJ2-1, with D unresolved. Germline V lookup: CDR1 SGHVS, CDR2 FQNEAQ. This CDR3 is built from 14 residues. Trimming took off 3 bases at V and 0 bases at J, with 6 bases between the two ends. The CDR3 reads CASSLADSYNEQFF. The CDR3 bases are TGTGCCAGCAGCTTGGCGGACTCCTACAATGAGCAGTTCTTC.